These 9 T cell receptor beta chains came from one sample sequenced in a study of regulatory T cells in long-lasting Graves disease. Through Arm-PCR of CDR3 regions and iRepertoire HTBI primers, TCR beta libraries were built. Each CDR3 protein gets one entry after TCRdb re-called the multiplex PCR reads with MiXCR. The sample consists of fewer than 550,000 distinct CDR3 sequences, around 15% of them appearing once. Time point: newly diagnosed GD, antithyroid drugs for less than 3 months. PBMC-derived RNA was used for the TCR library. These records were also assigned to another study, of T cells in Graves' hyperthyroidism and ophthalmopathy.

Sequencing was performed on peripheral blood mononuclear cells (PBMCs), taken at new diagnosis, from a patient treated with antithyroid drugs. Every receptor here comes from a woman aged 18-30 years with Graves disease.

This clonotype was observed at least ten times. The rearrangement links TRBV7-3 to TRBJ2-1, with D tentatively TRBD2 (6 bases). Deletions cut 4 bases from V and 8 bases from J, with 12 bases between. The CDR3 sequence is 13 residues long. Germline lookup yields CDR1 SGHTA and CDR2 FQGTGA. CDR3 in amino acids: CASSSGLEDEQFF. The CDR3 DNA reads as TGTGCCAGCAGCTCGGGACTCGAAGATGAGCAGTTCTTC.

The chain has TRBV27 and TRBJ2-7; D unclear. V was cut by 6 bases and J by 1 base, with 10 bases left in between. In germline, CDR1 is MNHEY, CDR2 SMNVEV (reference sequence). CDR3 length: 13 amino acids. CDR3: CASRGQESYEQYF. CDR3 DNA: TGTGCCAGCAGAGGGCAGGAGTCCTACGAGCAGTACTTC.

As to this clonotype: This sequence is one base from a far larger clone and is likely a read error. The chain couples TRBV11-1 to TRBJ2-3, with 7 nucleotides matching TRBD1. The CDR3 sequence is 14 residues long. Germline values: CDR1 SGHAT, CDR2 FQDESV (reference sequence). The CDR3, as DNA: TGCGCCAGCAGCCCGGGACAGTCCCTCGATACGCAGTATTTT. Protein sequence: CASSPGQSLDTQYF.

This sequence joins TRBV24-1 and TRBJ2-3; 9 bases match TRBD1. The V segment lost 4 bases and the J segment 6 bases; nucleotides outside the gene matches: 7. The length of the CDR3 is 15 residues. Germline V gene lookup returns CDR1 KGHDR and CDR2 SFDVKD. As DNA, the CDR3 is TGTGCCACCAGTGAGCCGGGACAGGGTAAGGATACGCAGTATTTT. This translates into CATSEPGQGKDTQYF.

The rearrangement joins TRBV7-8 to TRBJ2-7; 12 nucleotides line up with TRBD1. CDR3 length: 16 amino acids. Germline V CDR1 and CDR2: SGHVS, FQNEAQ. Germline trimming cut 5 bases from V and 7 bases from J; bases unmatched to any gene: 12. CDR3 nucleotides: TGTGCCAGCAGCCTAACCTATGGGACAGGGGGCGATGAGCAGTACTTC. Amino acid sequence: CASSLTYGTGGDEQYF.

The table lists this clonotype with many counts. A much larger clonotype is one base distant, so this may be a read error. The rearrangement uses TRBV20-1 and TRBJ2-1; D uncertain. CDR3 length: 11 amino acids. Trimming left V 3 bases short and J 4 bases short, with 4 bases between. Germline-derived CDR1 and CDR2 are DFQATT and SNEGSKA (reference sequence). The DNA of the CDR3 is TGCAGTGCTAGGGAGTACAATGAGCAGTTCTTC. It translates to CSAREYNEQFF.

This clonotype was seen many times. This chain connects TRBV18 to TRBJ2-2; 8 positions match TRBD1. Germline lookup yields CDR1 KGHSH and CDR2 LQKENI. This CDR3 region has 15 residues. J was trimmed by 5 bases and V by 3 bases; bases with no gene match: 5. CDR3 sequence: CASSPDRVGTGELFF. Written as DNA, the CDR3 is TGTGCCAGCTCACCGGACAGGGTGGGGACCGGGGAGCTGTTTTTT.

This clonotype was detected only a few times. The chain couples TRBV14 to TRBJ1-4, with TRBD1 matching over 9 bases. Per germline, CDR1 SGHDN and CDR2 FVKESK. The CDR3 is 15 residues long. With 1 base clipped from V and 10 bases from J, the junction kept 7 bases outside the gene matches. The CDR3 sequence is CASSQVDRGLGKLFF. The CDR3 DNA sequence: TGTGCCAGCAGCCAAGTCGACAGGGGGTTAGGAAAACTGTTTTTT.

The chain joins TRBV6-1 to TRBJ1-2; 9 nucleotides match TRBD1. The CDR3 spans 15 residues. The germline gives CDR1 MNHNS, CDR2 SASEGT. Trimming at V came to 6 bases and at J to 7 bases, leaving 12 bases not matched to a gene. CDR3 loop: CASRQKLQGAGGYTF. CDR3 coding DNA: TGTGCCAGCAGGCAAAAACTACAGGGGGCGGGTGGCTACACCTTC.